This T cell receptor beta chain was captured by sequencing in a study of CXCR3-negative and CXCR3-positive naive CD8 T cells. The study made its TRB cDNA libraries by 5' RACE, adding UMI labels. TCRdb reprocessed the 5' RACE reads and keeps a single row for each CDR3 protein, giving no DNA. This listing includes around 120,000 distinct CDR3 sequences. Germline CDR1 and CDR2: SGHVS and FQNEAQ. CDR3 length equals 14 residues. Turning to this clonotype: Its matching antigen is unknown.

Broader study findings: The study found that naive CXCR3-negative and CXCR3-positive cells shared TRBV-TRBJ usage, while memory cells differed. Cryopreservation partially decreased CXCR3 expression, and most assays used fresh PBMCs. CXCR3-positive naive cells had more hydrophobic TRB CDR3s than CXCR3-negative naive cells.

The receptor was isolated from a human donor in good health. Some clones in this sample may be carry-over from other donors' samples. The chain carries TRBV7-8 and TRBJ2-3. Material for sequencing was naive CXCR3+ CD8+ T cells from blood. Noted subset: CD45RO-CCR7+CD27+CD95- naive CD8+ T cells expressing CXCR3 (TNR3+). CDR3: CASSLARMTDTQYF.